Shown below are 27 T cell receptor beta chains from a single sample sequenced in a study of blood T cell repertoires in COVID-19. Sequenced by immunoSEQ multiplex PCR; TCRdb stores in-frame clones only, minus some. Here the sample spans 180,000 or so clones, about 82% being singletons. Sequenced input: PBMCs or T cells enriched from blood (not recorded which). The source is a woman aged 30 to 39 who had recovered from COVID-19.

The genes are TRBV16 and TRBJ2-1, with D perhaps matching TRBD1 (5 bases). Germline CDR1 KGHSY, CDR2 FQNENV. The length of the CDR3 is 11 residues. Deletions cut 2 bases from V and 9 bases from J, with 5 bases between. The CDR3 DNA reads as TGTGCCAGCAGCCAAAGGGGTGAGCAGTTCTTC. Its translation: CASSQRGEQFF.

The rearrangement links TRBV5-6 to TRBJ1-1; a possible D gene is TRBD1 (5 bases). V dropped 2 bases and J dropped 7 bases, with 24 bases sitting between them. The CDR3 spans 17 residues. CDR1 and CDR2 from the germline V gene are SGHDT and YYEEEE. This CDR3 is CASSLVTGFYGDSEAFF. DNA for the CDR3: TGTGCCAGCAGCTTAGTCACAGGCTTTTACGGAGACAGTGAAGCTTTCTTT.

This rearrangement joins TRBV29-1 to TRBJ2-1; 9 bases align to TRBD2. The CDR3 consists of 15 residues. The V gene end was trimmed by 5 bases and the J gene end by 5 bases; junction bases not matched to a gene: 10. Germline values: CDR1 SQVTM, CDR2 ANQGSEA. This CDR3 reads CSVFQAGGPNNEQFF. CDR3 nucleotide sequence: TGCAGCGTTTTTCAAGCGGGAGGCCCGAACAATGAGCAGTTCTTC.

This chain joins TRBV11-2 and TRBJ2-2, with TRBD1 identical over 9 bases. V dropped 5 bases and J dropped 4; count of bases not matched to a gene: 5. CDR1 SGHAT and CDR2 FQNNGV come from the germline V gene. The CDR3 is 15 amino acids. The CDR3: CASSRGQGGTGELFF. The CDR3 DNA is TGTGCCAGCAGCCGGGGACAGGGCGGCACCGGGGAGCTGTTTTTT.

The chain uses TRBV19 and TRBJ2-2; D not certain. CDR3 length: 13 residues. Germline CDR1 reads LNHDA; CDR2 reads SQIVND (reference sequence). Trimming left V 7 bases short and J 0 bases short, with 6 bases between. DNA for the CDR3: TGTGCCAGTACCCCAACGAACACCGGGGAGCTGTTTTTT. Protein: CASTPTNTGELFF.

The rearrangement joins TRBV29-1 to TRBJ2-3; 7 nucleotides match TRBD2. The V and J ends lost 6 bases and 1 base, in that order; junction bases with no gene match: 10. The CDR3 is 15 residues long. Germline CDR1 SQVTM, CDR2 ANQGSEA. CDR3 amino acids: CSVNGRSGGTDTQYF. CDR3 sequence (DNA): TGCAGCGTAAACGGGAGGTCCGGAGGCACAGATACGCAGTATTTT.

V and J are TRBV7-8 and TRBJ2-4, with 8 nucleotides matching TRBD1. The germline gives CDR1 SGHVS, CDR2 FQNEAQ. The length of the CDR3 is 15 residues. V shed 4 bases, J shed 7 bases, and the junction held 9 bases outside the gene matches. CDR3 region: CASSSAPDRANIQYF. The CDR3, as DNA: TGTGCCAGCAGCTCAGCCCCGGACAGGGCCAACATTCAGTACTTC.

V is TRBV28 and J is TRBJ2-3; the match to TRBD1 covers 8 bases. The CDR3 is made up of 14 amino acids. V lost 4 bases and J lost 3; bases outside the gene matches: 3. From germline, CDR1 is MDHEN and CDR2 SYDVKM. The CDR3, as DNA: TGTGCCAGCAGTTCAGGGGGCGTAACAGATACGCAGTATTTT. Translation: CASSSGGVTDTQYF.

The CDR3 is CASSQTPGGASEQYF. CDR3 coding DNA: TGTGCCAGCAGCCAAACCCCGGGGGGGGCGAGCGAGCAGTACTTC. This chain joins TRBV28 and TRBJ2-7; TRBD2 agrees at 8 bases. CDR3 length: 15 residues. Germline CDR1 MDHEN, CDR2 SYDVKM. V lost 6 bases, J lost 6 bases, and 13 bases stayed unmatched.

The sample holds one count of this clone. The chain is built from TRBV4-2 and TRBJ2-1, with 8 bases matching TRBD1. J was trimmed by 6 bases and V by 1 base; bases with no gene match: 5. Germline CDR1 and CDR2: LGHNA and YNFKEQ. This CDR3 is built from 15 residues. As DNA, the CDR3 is TGTGCCAGCAGCCAAGGGACAGGGAGTCCCAATGAGCAGTTCTTC. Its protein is CASSQGTGSPNEQFF.

CDR3 coding DNA: TGTGCCAGCAGCCAACAGGAGAGCTACGAGCAGTACTTC. Encoded protein: CASSQQESYEQYF. The chain links TRBV7-9 to TRBJ2-7, with TRBD1 as a possible D gene (5 bases). V dropped 5 bases and J dropped 3 bases, with 11 bases sitting between them. The CDR3 has 13 residues. CDR1 and CDR2 from the germline V gene are SEHNR and FQNEAQ (reference sequence).

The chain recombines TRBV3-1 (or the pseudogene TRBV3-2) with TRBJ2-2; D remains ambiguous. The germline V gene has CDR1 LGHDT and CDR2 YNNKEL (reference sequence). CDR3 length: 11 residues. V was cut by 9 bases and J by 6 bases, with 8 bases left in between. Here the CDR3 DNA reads TGTGCCAGTTCCGGTGCCGGGGAGCTGTTTTTT. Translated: CASSGAGELFF.

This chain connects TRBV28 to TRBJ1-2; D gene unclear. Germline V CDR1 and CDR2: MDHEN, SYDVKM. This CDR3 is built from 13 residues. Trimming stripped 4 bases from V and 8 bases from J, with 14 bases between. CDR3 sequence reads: CASSSLVVPGYTF. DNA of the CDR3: TGTGCCAGCAGTTCCCTAGTCGTTCCGGGCTACACCTTC.

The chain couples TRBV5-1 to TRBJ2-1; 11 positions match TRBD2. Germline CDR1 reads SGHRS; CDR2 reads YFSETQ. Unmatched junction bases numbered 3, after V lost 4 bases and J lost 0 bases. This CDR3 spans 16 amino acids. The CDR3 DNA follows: TGCGCCAGCAGCGGGGGGACTAGCGGCTCCTACAATGAGCAGTTCTTC. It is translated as CASSGGTSGSYNEQFF. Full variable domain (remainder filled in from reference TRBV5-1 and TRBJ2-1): KAGVTQTPRYLIKTRGQQVTLSCSPISGHRSVSWYQQTPGQGLQFLFEYFSETQRNKGNFPGRFSGRQFSNSRSEMNVSTLELGDSALYLCASSGGTSGSYNEQFFGPGTRLTVL.

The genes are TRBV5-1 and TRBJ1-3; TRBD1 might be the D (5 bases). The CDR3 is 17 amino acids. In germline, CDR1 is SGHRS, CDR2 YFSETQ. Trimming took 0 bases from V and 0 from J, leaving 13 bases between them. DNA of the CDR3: TGCGCCAGCAGCTTGGCCGGGGGGAGACTCTCTGGAAACACCATATATTTT. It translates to CASSLAGGRLSGNTIYF.

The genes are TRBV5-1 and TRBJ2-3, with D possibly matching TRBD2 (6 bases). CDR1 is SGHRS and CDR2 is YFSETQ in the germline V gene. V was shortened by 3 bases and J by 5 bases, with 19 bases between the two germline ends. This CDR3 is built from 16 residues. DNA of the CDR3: TGCGCCAGCAGCTCCTTTACTTCGGAGGGGATAGATACGCAGTATTTT. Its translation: CASSSFTSEGIDTQYF.

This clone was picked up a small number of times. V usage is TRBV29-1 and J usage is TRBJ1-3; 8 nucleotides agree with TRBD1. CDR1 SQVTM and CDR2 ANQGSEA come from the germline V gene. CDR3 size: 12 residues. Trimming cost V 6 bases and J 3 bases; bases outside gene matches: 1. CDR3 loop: CSVGQGGNTIYF. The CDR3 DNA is TGCAGCGTCGGACAGGGTGGAAACACCATATATTTT.

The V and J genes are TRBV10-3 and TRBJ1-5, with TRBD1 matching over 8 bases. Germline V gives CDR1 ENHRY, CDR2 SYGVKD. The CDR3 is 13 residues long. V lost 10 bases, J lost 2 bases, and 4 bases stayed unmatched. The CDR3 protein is CATRGLGNQPQHF. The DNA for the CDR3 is TGTGCCACCAGGGGGCTGGGCAATCAGCCCCAGCATTTT.

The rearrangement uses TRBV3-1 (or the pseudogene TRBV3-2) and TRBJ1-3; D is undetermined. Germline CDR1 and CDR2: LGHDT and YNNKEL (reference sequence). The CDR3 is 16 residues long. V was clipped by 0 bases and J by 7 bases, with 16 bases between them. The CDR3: CASSQDPGSPVNTIYF. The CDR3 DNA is TGTGCCAGCAGCCAAGATCCCGGGTCCCCGGTCAACACCATATATTTT.

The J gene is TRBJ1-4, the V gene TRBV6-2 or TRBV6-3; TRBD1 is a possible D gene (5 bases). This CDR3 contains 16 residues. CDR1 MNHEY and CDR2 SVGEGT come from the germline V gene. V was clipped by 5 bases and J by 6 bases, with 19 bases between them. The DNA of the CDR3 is TGTGCCAGCAGTAACGGACCCGGACGGGGGGATGAAAAACTGTTTTTT. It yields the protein CASSNGPGRGDEKLFF.

In DNA form, the CDR3 reads TGTGCCAGCAGTGTTAACCGGGACAGGGACTATGGCTACACCTTC. This gives the protein CASSVNRDRDYGYTF. This sequence joins TRBV6-6 and TRBJ1-2, with TRBD1 matching over 9 bases. The CDR3 is 15 residues long. The V gene's germline CDR1 is MNHNY and CDR2 SVGAGI (reference sequence). The V and J ends lost 5 bases and 3 bases, in that order; junction bases with no gene match: 7.

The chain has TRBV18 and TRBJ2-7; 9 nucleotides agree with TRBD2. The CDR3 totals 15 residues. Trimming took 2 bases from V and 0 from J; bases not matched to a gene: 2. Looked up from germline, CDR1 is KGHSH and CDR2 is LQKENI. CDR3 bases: TGTGCCAGCTCACCAAGTAGCGGGGGCTCCTACGAGCAGTACTTC. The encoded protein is CASSPSSGGSYEQYF.

The CDR3 sequence: CASEGQASGNTIYF. CDR3 in DNA: TGTGCCAGCGAGGGACAGGCCTCTGGAAACACCATATATTTT. This chain uses TRBV2 with TRBJ1-3, with TRBD1 matching 8 bases. This CDR3 is 14 amino acids long. The germline V gene has CDR1 SNHLY and CDR2 FYNNEI. Losses at the gene ends were 8 bases for V and 0 bases for J; bases not matched to a gene: 3.

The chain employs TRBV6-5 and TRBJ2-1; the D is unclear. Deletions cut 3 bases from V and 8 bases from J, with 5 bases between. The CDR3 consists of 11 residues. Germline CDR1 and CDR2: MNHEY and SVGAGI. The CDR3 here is CASSYIHEQFF. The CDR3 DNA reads TGTGCCAGCAGTTATATCCATGAGCAGTTCTTC.

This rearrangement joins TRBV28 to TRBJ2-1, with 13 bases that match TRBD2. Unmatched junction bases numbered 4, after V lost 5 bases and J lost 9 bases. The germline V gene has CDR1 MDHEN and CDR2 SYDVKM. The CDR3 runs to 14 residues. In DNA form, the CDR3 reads TGTGCCAGCAGTGGACTAGCGGGAGTCTTTGAGCAGTTCTTC. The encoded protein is CASSGLAGVFEQFF.

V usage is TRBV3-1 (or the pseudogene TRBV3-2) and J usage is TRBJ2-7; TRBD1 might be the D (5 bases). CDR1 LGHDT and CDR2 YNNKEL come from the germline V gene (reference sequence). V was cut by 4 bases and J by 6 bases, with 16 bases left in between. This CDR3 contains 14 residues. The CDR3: CASSPKSRVSEQYF. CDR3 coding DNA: TGTGCCAGCAGCCCCAAATCCAGGGTGAGCGAGCAGTACTTC.

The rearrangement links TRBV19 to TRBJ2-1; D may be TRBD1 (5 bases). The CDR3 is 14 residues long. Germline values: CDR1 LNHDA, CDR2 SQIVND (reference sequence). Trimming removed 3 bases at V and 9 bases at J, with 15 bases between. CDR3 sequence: CASSIVQGETEQFF. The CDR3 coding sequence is TGTGCCAGTAGTATTGTGCAGGGCGAGACTGAGCAGTTCTTC.